Reported below is one T cell receptor (beta chain). The PCR ran on 60 Vbeta and 13 Jbeta primers. Generated by immunoSEQ multiplex PCR, the TCRdb table keeps only in-frame clones and is missing some. Here the sample spans 120,000 or so clones, about 74% being singletons. The entry originates in a study of cytomegalovirus exposure and HLA in healthy donors. This clonotype originated in a woman aged 45-65 years in good health and CMV-seropositive. The sequencing sample was made of PBMCs.

CDR3 nucleotides: TGCAGCGCTGGGACAGGGGGGTATGGCTACACCTTC. Residues: CSAGTGGYGYTF. The chain is built from TRBV29-1 and TRBJ1-2, with 11 bases lining up with TRBD1. Germline V CDR1 and CDR2: SQVTM, ANQGSEA. This CDR3 contains 12 residues. J was trimmed by 5 bases and V by 7 bases; bases with no gene match: 3.